What follows are 13 T cell receptor beta chains derived from one specimen sequenced in a study of CD8+CD57+ T cells in acquired aplastic anemia. Profiling of TCR beta VDJ combinations and CDR3 sequences used genomic DNA as template. TCRdb re-analysed the reads in MiXCR, keeping a single row per CDR3 protein. The sample lists just over 400,000 distinct CDR3 sequences; roughly 68% were seen once. What was sequenced was sorted CD4+, CD8+, or CD8+CD57+ T cells (not recorded which) from PBMCs. The origin of the receptors is a human donor in good health, serving as a control.

V and J are TRBV14 and TRBJ2-5, with 11 bases aligning to TRBD1. This CDR3 region has 14 residues. Germline V lookup: CDR1 SGHDN, CDR2 FVKESK. The V and J ends lost 3 bases and 14 bases, in that order; junction bases with no gene match: 11. The CDR3, as DNA: TGTGCCAGCAGCCAGCAGGACAGGGGGCCTATCCACTACTTC. It encodes CASSQQDRGPIHYF.

Concerning this clonotype: Germline and junction disagree at one end, which may indicate a read error. The rearrangement joins TRBV7-9 to TRBJ1-2, with 10 nucleotides matching TRBD1. The CDR3 has 14 residues. The germline gives CDR1 SEHNR, CDR2 FQNEAQ (reference sequence). CDR3 DNA: TGCGCCAGCAGCTTGGGGACAGGGGACTATGGTAACACCTTC. Protein sequence: CASSLGTGDYGNTF.

As to this clonotype: No conserved phenylalanine or tryptophan ends this CDR3, so it is likely a read error. No DNA is shown, since the ends of the CDR3 on it are uncertain; the CDR3 is the one TCRdb lists. The rearrangement uses TRBV20-1 and TRBJ2-7; the table's TRBD2 call for D was not verified on the DNA. The CDR3 region is 9 residues in length, termini included. Per the germline V gene, CDR1 is DFQATT and CDR2 is SNEGSKA (reference sequence). CDR3 amino acids: CSAGGGTSG.

The CDR3 bases are TGCAGTGCTACGGCCGCTAGCGGGGGGTCAGAGACCCAGTACTTC. Translated, it gives CSATAASGGSETQYF. The genes are TRBV20-1 and TRBJ2-5, with TRBD2 matching over 11 bases. The CDR3 contains 15 residues. J gave up 4 bases and V 4 bases, and 8 bases lay outside the gene matches. Germline assignment: CDR1 DFQATT and CDR2 SNEGSKA (reference sequence).

The chain is built from TRBV6-5 and TRBJ1-2, with 11 positions matching TRBD1. The CDR3 is made up of 14 amino acids. Germline V CDR1 and CDR2: MNHEY, SVGAGI. V trimming: 4 bases; J trimming: 6 bases; junction bases outside the gene matches: 4. The CDR3 DNA sequence: TGTGCCAGCAGTTGGACAGGGGGCGTCGATGGCTACACCTTC. Its protein is CASSWTGGVDGYTF.

The chain uses TRBV6-1 and TRBJ2-7, with D maybe TRBD1 (7 bases). The germline gives CDR1 MNHNS, CDR2 SASEGT. CDR3 length: 12 residues. V was pared by 8 bases and J by 0 bases, with 8 bases between. The CDR3 DNA follows: TGTGCCAGCCAGGGGGGCTCCTACGAGCAGTACTTC. Translation: CASQGGSYEQYF.

Remarks on this clonotype: The CDR3 ends on some other residue instead of the conserved phenylalanine or tryptophan, so this is likely a read error. Because the CDR3's place on the DNA is in doubt, the DNA is left out and the CDR3 is given as listed by TCRdb. The rearrangement links TRBV2 to TRBJ1-2. Germline V gene sequence: CDR1 SNHLY, CDR2 FYNNEI. The CDR3 region is 12 residues in length, termini included. CDR3 residues: CASSSGRGGEKL.

Comment on this clonotype: Here the CDR3 omits its conserved ending phenylalanine or tryptophan, so a read error is the likely source. The DNA is left out, because the CDR3 cannot be placed on it with certainty; the CDR3 is given as TCRdb lists it. The V call is TRBV6-4, the J call TRBJ2-7; TRBD1, the table's D call, was not compared with the DNA. The CDR3 has 11 residues if both end residues are counted. CDR1 MRHNA and CDR2 SNTAGT come from the germline V gene. The CDR3 spells CARLQGQGSYP.

The chain joins TRBV9 to TRBJ2-5, with D possibly being TRBD1 or TRBD2 (5 bases each). Per germline, CDR1 SGDLS and CDR2 YYNGEE. This CDR3 is 14 amino acids long. Trimming left V 0 bases short and J 4 bases short, with 10 bases between. The CDR3 DNA follows: TGTGCCAGCAGCGTAGAGCCTGGGGGAGAGACCCAGTACTTC. Protein product: CASSVEPGGETQYF.

This clonotype occurred once. The rearrangement uses TRBV25-1 and TRBJ1-6; D unclear. CDR3 length: 17 residues. Germline V CDR1 and CDR2: MGHDK, SYGVNS. The germline V and J ends were trimmed by 5 bases and 9 bases, with 23 bases remaining between them. CDR3: CASSPIARGRLGSPLHF. Written as DNA, the CDR3 is TGTGCCAGCAGTCCAATCGCCAGAGGGCGGTTGGGTTCACCCCTCCACTTT.

As to this clonotype: The junction and the germline gene differ at one end; a read error may be behind it. This sequence joins TRBV7-2 and TRBJ1-4; D unclear. The CDR3 runs to 15 residues. In germline, CDR1 is SGHTA, CDR2 FQGNSA. CDR3 bases: TGTGCCACCAGCCCCCGGACGTTGCTGAATGAAACTCTGTTTTTT. It is translated as CATSPRTLLNETLFF. Combining the CDR3 with reference TRBV7-2 and TRBJ1-4 gives the whole variable domain GAGVSQSPSNKVTEKGKDVELRCDPISGHTALYWYRQSLGQGLEFLIYFQGNSAPDKSGLPSDRFSAERTGGSVSTLTIQRTQQEDSAVYLCATSPRTLLNETLFFGSGTQLSVL.

Remarks on this clonotype: At one end the junction does not follow the germline gene, possibly because of a read error. The CDR3 is CASSEGAGYAQYF. Written as DNA, the CDR3 is TGTGCCAGCAGTGAGGGAGCAGGCTACGCGCAGTACTTC. The rearrangement links TRBV2 to TRBJ2-7; the D gene is possibly TRBD2 (5 bases). The CDR3 has 13 residues. Germline V gives CDR1 SNHLY, CDR2 FYNNEI.

The rearrangement uses TRBV20-1 and TRBJ1-1, with D perhaps matching TRBD1 (5 bases). The germline CDR1 and CDR2 sequences are DFQATT and SNEGSKA (reference sequence). The length of the CDR3 is 14 residues. The V end lost 7 bases, the J end lost 5 bases, and 20 bases lay between the germline ends. DNA of the CDR3: TGCAGTGGCCAGGGCGGCGAGCCCCAGACTGAAGCTTTCTTT. As protein: CSGQGGEPQTEAFF.